This TCR beta chain was sequenced for a study of beta chain features in type 1 diabetes. Study overall: Examination of sorted cells across all samples involved over 85,000,000 cells. Overall study results and limits: TCRB repertoires of naive, central memory and Treg cells appeared more similar among patients than among healthy donors. PCR might preferentially amplify shorter templates, equally in patients and controls. Type 1 diabetes patients had moderately but significantly shorter TCRB CDR3s in all four CD4+ subsets.

A note on this clone: Its antigen is not known.

Via CD45RO/CCR7/CD25/CD127/CD95/CD27, cells of the CD4+ naive, central memory, regulatory and stem cell-like memory subsets were sorted. The J segment lost 7 bases and the V segment lost 0 bases, leaving 6 bases of the junction unmatched. The germline V gene encodes CDR1 SGHRS and CDR2 YFSETQ. This CDR3 spans 15 amino acids. Expressed TCRB transcripts were sequenced because the isolated RNA had all been reverse transcribed beforehand. TCRdb keeps only in-frame clones here, not all; method: immunoSEQ multiplex PCR. The table includes around 690,000 clones, 9.5% to 15% detected once. Material: naive CD4+ T cells from blood. The chain is built from TRBV5-1 and TRBJ2-1, with 8 bases identical to TRBD2. The TCR was taken from a man between 25 and 39 years old with type 1 diabetes. The CDR3 here is CASSLADSGVNEQFF. The CDR3 nucleotides read TGCGCCAGCAGCTTGGCGGATAGCGGGGTTAATGAGCAGTTCTTC. The whole variable domain, filled in from reference TRBV5-1 and TRBJ2-1, reads KAGVTQTPRYLIKTRGQQVTLSCSPISGHRSVSWYQQTPGQGLQFLFEYFSETQRNKGNFPGRFSGRQFSNSRSEMNVSTLELGDSALYLCASSLADSGVNEQFFGPGTRLTVL.